This T cell receptor beta chain came from a study of blood T cells in healthy people across ages (dated by TCRdb to 2014 to 2015). For the wider study: In model experiments, roughly one uniquely barcoded TCR beta cDNA molecule per two T cells was captured by template switching. To avoid experimental bias, donors of different ages were randomly spread across the sequencing lanes. The study measured age-related changes in TCR beta repertoire diversity using deep sequencing normalized with unique cDNA molecular identifiers. The donors were divided into four age groups: young (average approximately 16 years), middle-aged (about 41), aged (under 70) and long-lived (nearly 85). Two additional independent replicas of 1 million unique cDNA reads from the same blood draw were analyzed for two donors (one aged 18 to 29 and one aged 80 or older).

The CDR3 spans 16 residues, from the cysteine through the phenylalanine. Only CDR3 DNA is held: 48 bases, read in frame from base 1. Looking up the germline V gene (reference sequence) yields CDR1 MNHNY and CDR2 SVGAGI. What the research found in general, with its limitations: Compared with the aged group, the long-lived group had more naive CD4+ T cells, fewer expanded clones and increased TCR diversity, a pattern suggesting age selection. Conclusive comparison of naive and antigen-experienced compartments was prevented by the profiling of bulk unsorted PBMCs. There was a strong correlation between observed TCR beta diversity and the percentage of naive T cells measured by flow cytometry. Estimates of total diversity based on one million sequenced T cells were considered lower bounds and underestimates. Observed TCR beta diversity per million T cells fell roughly linearly with age, and a significant reduction was already apparent by age about 43. Because donor CMV infection status was unknown, age-related changes in expanded clonotypes were potentially confounded.

This clonotype was seen a single time. Its target antigen remains unknown. Base qualities are missing; no much larger clone stands one base away. Donors were approximately 42 systemically healthy Caucasian individuals from Russia aged roughly 6 to 90 years. Roughly 10 milliliters of peripheral blood were collected from each donor into EDTA-treated Vacutainer tubes. Ficoll-Paque density-gradient centrifugation was used to isolate PBMCs, with at least 6.5 million per sample. Trizol reagent was used to extract total RNA from the PBMCs, yielding at least 5 micrograms per sample. The percentages of naive CD45RAhigh/CD27high T cells were determined by flow cytometry on a PBMC aliquot from every donor. Libraries were constructed by 5' RACE. Instrument used: Illumina HiSeq 2500. The second PCR ran for roughly 7 to 11 cycles and used a J-beta primer mix along with a sample-barcoded 5' primer. A unique molecular identifier was introduced onto each TCR beta cDNA molecule by a template-switch 5' adaptor carrying 12 random nucleotides. Each sample yielded at least 2.5 million CDR3-containing paired-end reads. First-strand cDNA synthesis was performed from all RNA using the Mint cDNA synthesis kit, with priming by a TRBC-specific oligonucleotide. After uracil-DNA glycosylase treatment, a first 18-cycle PCR used universal primers M1SS and BC2_uni_R on all cDNA. Per the source publication's procedure: Normalization of each sample was performed by random selection of 1 million high-quality reads, each carrying a distinct molecular identifier. Reads with shared molecular identifiers were discarded instead of being binned into consensus sequences. MiTCR, with a Q25 quality threshold and the strictest error-elimination algorithm, was used for CDR3 identification, clonotype clustering and error correction. A nonparametric unseen species model with Euler transformation was used to estimate lower-bound total TCR beta diversity. Starting from the raw public reads, TCRdb applied fastp trimming at Q25, assembled clones with MiXCR and retained in-frame beta chains. Entries are consolidated by CDR3 protein sequence, retaining the most common genes and DNA. TCRdb's processing, not the authors', yielded these V and J calls. The sample profile shows around 1.5 million distinct CDR3 sequences; about 43% of them were found once. The ten most abundant clones make up 7% to 9% of the sample.

The receptor chain draws on TRBV6-6 and TRBJ2-4, and the D gene may be TRBD2, 6 bases matching. The J call is doubtful: the DNA matches TRBJ2-5 better. The source of this sequence is a woman younger than 30 in good health. The sequencing sample was made of blood. The CDR3 amino acid sequence is: CASSSRETLYQETQYF. The nucleotides are TGTGCCAGCAGTTCCCGGGAGACCCTGTACCAAGAGACCCAGTACTTC.